These 21 T cell receptor beta chains originate from one sample sequenced in a study of blood T cell repertoires in COVID-19 (dated by TCRdb to the early 2020s). To prepare the library, the immunoSEQ multiplex PCR assay was applied. Imported from immuneACCESS, the table was reduced by TCRdb to in-frame sequences with V and J called. These copies leave out some clones; in studies compared against another copy, an unresolved V gene accounts for under half, and the cause of the remainder is not known. A total of about 140,000 clones appear in this sample, 84% of them only once. Of the sample, 5.5% is held by the ten largest clones. What was sequenced was PBMCs or T cells enriched from blood (not recorded which). Every receptor here comes from a man aged 35 to 55 with acute COVID-19.

This chain connects TRBV7-8 to TRBJ2-7; D may be TRBD1 (6 bases). V shed 5 bases and J shed 3 bases, with 14 bases lying between them. Germline V gene data show CDR1 as SGHVS and CDR2 as FQNEAQ. The CDR3 contains 14 residues. Here the CDR3 reads CASSIYRVNYEQYF. CDR3 in DNA: TGTGCCAGCAGCATCTACAGGGTTAACTACGAGCAGTACTTC.

The rearrangement joins TRBV4-1 to TRBJ2-3, with TRBD2 identical over 11 bases. The CDR3 covers 15 residues. Unmatched junction bases numbered 5, after V lost 3 bases and J lost 6 bases. Germline V CDR1 and CDR2: MGHRA, YSYEKL. CDR3 nucleotide sequence: TGCGCCAGCAGCCAGACTAGCGGGAAGGAGGATACGCAGTATTTT. This codes for CASSQTSGKEDTQYF.

The V call is TRBV5-4, the J call TRBJ2-7; 7 bases are shared with TRBD2. This CDR3 spans 15 amino acids. Germline CDR1 is SGHNT and CDR2 is YYREEE (reference sequence). Trimming took 4 bases from V and 0 from J; bases not matched to a gene: 7. CDR3 DNA: TGTGCCAGCAGCCCGGGGCTAGCGGTCTCCTACGAGCAGTACTTC. This gives the protein CASSPGLAVSYEQYF.

The rearrangement links TRBV28 to TRBJ1-1; possibly TRBD1 for D (5 bases). The germline CDR1 and CDR2 sequences are MDHEN and SYDVKM. The CDR3 extends over 13 amino acids. The V and J ends lost 1 base and 10 bases respectively, with 13 bases between them. CDR3 nucleotides: TGTGCCAGCAGTTTATCCTCGGGGGTGACAGCTTTCTTT. The encoded protein is CASSLSSGVTAFF. Based on the CDR3 plus reference TRBV28 and TRBJ1-1, the full variable domain is DVKVTQSSRYLVKRTGEKVFLECVQDMDHENMFWYRQDPGLGLRLIYFSYDVKMKEKGDIPEGYSVSREKKERFSLILESASTNQTSMYLCASSLSSGVTAFFGQGTRLTVV.

The CDR3 is CAWSVKGSGGYTF. The CDR3 nucleotides are TGTGCCTGGAGTGTGAAGGGCAGCGGGGGCTACACCTTC. V gene TRBV30 combines with J gene TRBJ1-2; D is uncertain. From germline, CDR1 is GTSNPN and CDR2 SVGIG (reference sequence). The V end was cut by 0 bases, the J end by 8 bases, with 13 bases between. The CDR3 totals 13 residues.

The J gene is TRBJ1-5, the V gene TRBV29-1; 11 bases match TRBD1. Trimming took 4 bases from V and 4 from J; bases not matched to a gene: 6. CDR1 is SQVTM, CDR2 ANQGSEA, per germline. This CDR3 is built from 15 residues. CDR3 nucleotides: TGCAGCGTTGCCCTCGGGACAGGGGGGAATCAGCCCCAGCATTTT. Translation gives CSVALGTGGNQPQHF.

The rearrangement uses TRBV7-9 and TRBJ1-5, with D tentatively TRBD1 (5 bases). Germline values: CDR1 SEHNR, CDR2 FQNEAQ (reference sequence). The CDR3 loop spans 14 amino acids. Trimming took off 4 bases at V and 6 bases at J, with 13 bases between the two ends. The CDR3 sequence is CASSYEGVRQPQHF. CDR3 in DNA: TGTGCCAGCAGCTACGAAGGGGTGCGTCAGCCCCAGCATTTT.

The chain employs TRBV25-1 and TRBJ1-4; D is uncertain. Trimming removed 10 bases at V and 6 bases at J, with 15 bases between. Germline CDR1 is MGHDK and CDR2 is SYGVNS. The CDR3 runs to 13 residues. CDR3 region: CAILSPFDEKLFF. CDR3 nucleotides: TGTGCCATTCTGTCCCCGTTCGATGAAAAACTGTTTTTT.

The chain uses TRBV7-9 and TRBJ2-3; TRBD2 matches 8 bases. V trimming: 5 bases; J trimming: 0 bases; junction bases outside the gene matches: 10. Germline loops: CDR1 SEHNR, CDR2 FQNEAQ (reference sequence). The CDR3 loop spans 17 amino acids. The CDR3 coding sequence is TGTGCCAGCAGCCCAGACCAGCGGGGGCCTAGCACAGATACGCAGTATTTT. It is translated as CASSPDQRGPSTDTQYF.

This clone showed up just once. V gene TRBV10-2 combines with J gene TRBJ2-7, with 8 positions matching TRBD2. The germline CDR1 and CDR2 sequences are WSHSY and SAAADI. The CDR3 has 15 amino acids. J lost 4 bases, V lost 2 bases, and 7 bases had no gene match. The DNA of the CDR3 is TGCGCCAGCAGTGAGACGGAGCGGGGGAGTTACGAGCAGTACTTC. Translating gives CASSETERGSYEQYF.

This chain links TRBV27 with TRBJ1-4; TRBD1 is a possible D gene (6 bases). Germline CDR1 MNHEY, CDR2 SMNVEV (reference sequence). Trimming took 2 bases from V and 3 from J, leaving 13 bases between them. This CDR3 spans 16 amino acids. For the CDR3, the DNA is TGTGCCAGCAGTTTAGAAACAGGGAGCGCTAATGAAAAACTGTTTTTT. It specifies CASSLETGSANEKLFF.

The J gene is TRBJ1-1, the V gene TRBV15; 7 nucleotides agree with TRBD1. V gave up 3 bases and J gave up 5 bases; unmatched junction bases: 9. This CDR3 is built from 15 residues. Germline CDR1 and CDR2: LNHNV and YYDKDF (reference sequence). CDR3 DNA sequence: TGTGCCACCAGCAGGGGAACAGGGGTAGGTACTGAAGCTTTCTTT. Translated, it gives CATSRGTGVGTEAFF. The full variable domain, its missing parts supplied by reference TRBV15 and TRBJ1-1, is DAMVIQNPRYQVTQFGKPVTLSCSQTLNHNVMYWYQQKSSQAPKLLFHYYDKDFNNEADTPDNFQSRRPNTSFCFLDIRSPGLGDTAMYLCATSRGTGVGTEAFFGQGTRLTVV.

This chain links TRBV28 with TRBJ1-5, with TRBD1 as a possible D gene (5 bases). Trimming removed 8 bases at V and 4 bases at J, with 9 bases between. This CDR3 has 12 amino acids. CDR1 is MDHEN, CDR2 SYDVKM, per germline. The CDR3 DNA follows: TGTGCCAGCGCAACAGGAAATCAGCCCCAGCATTTT. Its translation is CASATGNQPQHF. The full variable domain, in which reference TRBV28 and TRBJ1-5 provide the parts outside the CDR3, is DVKVTQSSRYLVKRTGEKVFLECVQDMDHENMFWYRQDPGLGLRLIYFSYDVKMKEKGDIPEGYSVSREKKERFSLILESASTNQTSMYLCASATGNQPQHFGDGTRLSIL.

CDR3 region: CASSSGTATYEQYF. The DNA for the CDR3 is TGTGCCAGCAGCTCCGGGACAGCCACCTACGAGCAGTACTTC. V is TRBV3-1 (or the pseudogene TRBV3-2) and J is TRBJ2-7; 7 bases fit TRBD1. CDR1 is LGHDT, CDR2 YNNKEL, per germline (reference sequence). The junction had 6 bases not matched to a gene; V was cut back by 5 bases and J by 2 bases. The CDR3 has 14 residues.

V and J are TRBV5-4 and TRBJ1-1; 9 positions match TRBD1. The CDR3 has 15 residues. V lost 4 bases and J lost 1; bases outside the gene matches: 5. CDR1 is SGHNT and CDR2 is YYREEE in the germline V gene (reference sequence). For the CDR3, the DNA is TGTGCCAGCAGCCCGAGGACAGGGGAGAACACTGAAGCTTTCTTT. This sequence encodes CASSPRTGENTEAFF.

This clone was seen more than once but under ten times. The genes are TRBV7-7 and TRBJ2-3, with 8 nucleotides matching TRBD2. Losses at the gene ends were 1 base for V and 1 base for J; bases not matched to a gene: 1. The V gene's germline CDR1 is SSHAT and CDR2 FNYEAQ (reference sequence). This CDR3 region has 15 residues. The CDR3 DNA is TGTGCCAGCAGCTTAGGAGCGGGAGGCACAGATACGCAGTATTTT. Protein sequence: CASSLGAGGTDTQYF.

V is TRBV10-1 and J is TRBJ2-1; the match to TRBD2 covers 11 bases. The V segment lost 5 bases and the J segment 7 bases; nucleotides outside the gene matches: 10. Germline V CDR1 and CDR2: WNHNN, SYGVQD (reference sequence). The CDR3 extends over 16 amino acids. CDR3 sequence: CASSSRTSGWENEQFF. CDR3 in DNA: TGCGCCAGCAGTTCAAGGACTAGCGGGTGGGAGAATGAGCAGTTCTTC.

This sequence joins TRBV27 and TRBJ2-7, with D maybe TRBD1 (5 bases). The CDR3 has 13 amino acids. Germline lookup yields CDR1 MNHEY and CDR2 SMNVEV (reference sequence). The V and J ends lost 8 bases and 3 bases respectively, with 14 bases between them. The CDR3 is CASSRDSYYEQYF. CDR3 nucleotides: TGTGCCAGCTCCCGCGACAGCTACTACGAGCAGTACTTC.

This rearrangement joins TRBV7-9 to TRBJ1-2; D uncertain. The germline V and J ends were trimmed by 5 bases and 4 bases, with 17 bases remaining between them. Per germline, CDR1 SEHNR and CDR2 FQNEAQ (reference sequence). The CDR3 is made up of 15 amino acids. CDR3 coding DNA: TGTGCCAGCAGCCCTTCATCCACTGCCGTCTATGGCTACACCTTC. Translating gives CASSPSSTAVYGYTF.

J is TRBJ1-3 and V is TRBV6-6; D uncertain. The V gene's germline CDR1 is MNHNY and CDR2 SVGAGI (reference sequence). This CDR3 is built from 16 residues. V gave up 4 bases and J gave up 4 bases, with 17 bases separating them. In DNA, the CDR3 is TGTGCCAGCAGTTCCACTCTGCGGGATCGGGGAAACACCATATATTTT. Its protein is CASSSTLRDRGNTIYF.

The rearrangement joins TRBV28 to TRBJ1-3; D is undetermined. The germline CDR1 and CDR2 sequences are MDHEN and SYDVKM. V lost 2 bases, J lost 3 bases, and 11 bases lay in between. This CDR3 is 15 amino acids long. DNA of the CDR3: TGTGCCAGCAGTTTACACAATGCTGATGGAAACACCATATATTTT. It specifies CASSLHNADGNTIYF.